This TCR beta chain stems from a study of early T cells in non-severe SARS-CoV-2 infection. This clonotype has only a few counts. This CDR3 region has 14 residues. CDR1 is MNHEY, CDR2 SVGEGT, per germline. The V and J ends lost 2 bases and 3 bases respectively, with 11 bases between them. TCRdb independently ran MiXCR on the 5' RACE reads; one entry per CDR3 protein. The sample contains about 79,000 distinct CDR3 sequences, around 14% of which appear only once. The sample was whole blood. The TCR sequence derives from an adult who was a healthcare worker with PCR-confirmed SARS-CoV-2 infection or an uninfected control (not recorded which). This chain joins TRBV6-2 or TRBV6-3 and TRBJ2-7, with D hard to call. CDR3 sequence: CASSYPLGSYEQYF. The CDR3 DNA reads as TGTGCCAGCAGTTACCCCCTGGGCAGCTACGAGCAGTACTTC.